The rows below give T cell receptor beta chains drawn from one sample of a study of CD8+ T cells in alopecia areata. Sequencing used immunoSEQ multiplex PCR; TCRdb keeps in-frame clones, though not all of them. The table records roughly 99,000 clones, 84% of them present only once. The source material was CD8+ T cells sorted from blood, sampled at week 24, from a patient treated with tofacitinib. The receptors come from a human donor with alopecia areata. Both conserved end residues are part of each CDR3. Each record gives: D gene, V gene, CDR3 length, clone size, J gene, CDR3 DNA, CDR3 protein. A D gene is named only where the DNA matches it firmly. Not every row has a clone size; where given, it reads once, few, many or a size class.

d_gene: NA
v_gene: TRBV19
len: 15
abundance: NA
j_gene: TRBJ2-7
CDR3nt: TGTGCCAGTAGTACCGCCGGAGGCGAGGGCTACGAGCAGTACTTC
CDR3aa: CASSTAGGEGYEQYF

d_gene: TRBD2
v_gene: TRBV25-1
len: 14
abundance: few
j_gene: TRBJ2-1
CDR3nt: TGTGCCAGCAGTTCCCTAGCGGATGACAATGAGCAGTTCTTC
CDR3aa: CASSSLADDNEQFF

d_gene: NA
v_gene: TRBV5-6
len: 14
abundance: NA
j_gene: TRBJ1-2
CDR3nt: TGTGCCAGCAGCTTGGGGGTAGCTAACTATGGCTACACCTTC
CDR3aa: CASSLGVANYGYTF

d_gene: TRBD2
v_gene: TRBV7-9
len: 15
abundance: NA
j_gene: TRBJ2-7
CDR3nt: TGTGCCAGCAGCCGTAGCGGGGGGCTCTCCTACGAGCAGTACTTC
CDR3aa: CASSRSGGLSYEQYF

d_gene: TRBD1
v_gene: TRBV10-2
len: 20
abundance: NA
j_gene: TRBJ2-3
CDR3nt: TGCGCCAGCAGTCAGGGTCAGGGGACAGGGGGCGAAGAGGGTCCAGATACGCAGTATTTT
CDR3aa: CASSQGQGTGGEEGPDTQYF

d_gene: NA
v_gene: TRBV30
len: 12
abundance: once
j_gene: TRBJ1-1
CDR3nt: TGTGCCTGGAGTGCAGTGAACACTGAAGCTTTCTTT
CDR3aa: CAWSAVNTEAFF

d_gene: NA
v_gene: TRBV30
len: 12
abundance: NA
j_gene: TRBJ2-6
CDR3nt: TGTGCCTGGAGGGCAGGGGCCAACGTCCTGACTTTC
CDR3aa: CAWRAGANVLTF

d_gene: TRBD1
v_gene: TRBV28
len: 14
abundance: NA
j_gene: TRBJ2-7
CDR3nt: TGTGCCAGCAGCCCTTCGGACAGGGAATACGAGCAGTACTTC
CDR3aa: CASSPSDREYEQYF

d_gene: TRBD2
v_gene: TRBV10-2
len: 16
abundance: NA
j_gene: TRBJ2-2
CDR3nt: TGCGCCAGCAGTCCCGCTAGCGGGTACAACACCGGGGAGCTGTTTTTT
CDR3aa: CASSPASGYNTGELFF

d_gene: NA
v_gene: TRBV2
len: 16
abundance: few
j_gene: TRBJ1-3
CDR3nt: TGTGCCAGCAGCCCGGGGCCCGGCTTTTCTGGAAACACCATATATTTT
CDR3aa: CASSPGPGFSGNTIYF

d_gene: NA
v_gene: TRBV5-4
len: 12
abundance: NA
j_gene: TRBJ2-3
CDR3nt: TGTGCCAGCAGCTACCCCACAGATACGCAGTATTTT
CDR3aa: CASSYPTDTQYF

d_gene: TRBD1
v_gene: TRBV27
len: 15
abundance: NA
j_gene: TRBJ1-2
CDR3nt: TGTGCCAGCAGCGGGACAGCAACTCCCCACTATGGCTACACCTTC
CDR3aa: CASSGTATPHYGYTF

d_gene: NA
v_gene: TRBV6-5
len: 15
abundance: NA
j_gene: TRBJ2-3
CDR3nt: TGTGCCAGCACCCGGCGGTTGTGGGGCGCAGATACGCAGTATTTT
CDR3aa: CASTRRLWGADTQYF

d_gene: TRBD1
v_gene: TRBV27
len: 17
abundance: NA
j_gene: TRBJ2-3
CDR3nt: TGTGCCAGCAGTAAAGGGGGCATCGGGGTTTTGACAGATACGCAGTATTTT
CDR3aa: CASSKGGIGVLTDTQYF

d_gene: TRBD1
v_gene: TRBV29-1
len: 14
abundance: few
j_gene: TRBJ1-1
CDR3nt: TGCAGCGTTGATTTTGGGACAGACGACACTGAAGCTTTCTTT
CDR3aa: CSVDFGTDDTEAFF

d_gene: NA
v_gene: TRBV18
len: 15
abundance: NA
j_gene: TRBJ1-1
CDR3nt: TGTGCCAGCTCACCTACCGATTCCCAAAGGTCGGGAGCTTTCTTT
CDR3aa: CASSPTDSQRSGAFF

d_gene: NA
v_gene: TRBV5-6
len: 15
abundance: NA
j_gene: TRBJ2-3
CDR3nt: TGTGCCAGCAGCCCCTGGGACCCGGCCACAGATACGCAGTATTTT
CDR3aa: CASSPWDPATDTQYF

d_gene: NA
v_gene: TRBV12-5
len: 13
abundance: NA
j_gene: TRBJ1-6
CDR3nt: TGTGCTAGTGGTTTGAGGTACGGCTCACCCCTCCACTTT
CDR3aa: CASGLRYGSPLHF

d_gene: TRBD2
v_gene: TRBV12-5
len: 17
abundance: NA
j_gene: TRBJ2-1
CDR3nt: TGTGCTAGTGGTTTGGGGGGACTAGCGGGGATAGGCAATGAGCAGTTCTTC
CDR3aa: CASGLGGLAGIGNEQFF

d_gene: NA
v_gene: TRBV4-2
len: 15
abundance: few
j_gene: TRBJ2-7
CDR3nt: TGTGCCAGCAGCCAAGTCCTGGACACATCCTACGAGCAGTACTTC
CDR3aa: CASSQVLDTSYEQYF